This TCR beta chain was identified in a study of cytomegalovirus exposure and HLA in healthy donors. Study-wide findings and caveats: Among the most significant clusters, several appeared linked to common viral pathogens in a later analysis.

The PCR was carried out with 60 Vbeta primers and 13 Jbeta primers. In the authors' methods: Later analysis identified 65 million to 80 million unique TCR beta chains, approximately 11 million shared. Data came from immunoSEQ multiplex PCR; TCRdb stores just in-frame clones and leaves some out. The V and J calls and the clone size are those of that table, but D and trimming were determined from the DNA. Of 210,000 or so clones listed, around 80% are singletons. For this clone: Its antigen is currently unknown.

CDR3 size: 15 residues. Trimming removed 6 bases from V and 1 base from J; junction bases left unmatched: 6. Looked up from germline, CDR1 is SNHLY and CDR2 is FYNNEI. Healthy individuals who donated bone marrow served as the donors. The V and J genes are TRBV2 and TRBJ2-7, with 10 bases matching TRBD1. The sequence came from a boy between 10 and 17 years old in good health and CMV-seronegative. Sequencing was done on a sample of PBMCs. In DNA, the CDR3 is TGTGCCAGCAGCATGACAGGGGGCCTGTCCTACGAGCAGTACTTC. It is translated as CASSMTGGLSYEQYF.